The clone carrying this T cell receptor (beta chain) was counted between two and nine times. Its antigen is not known. This CDR3 is 16 amino acids long. Germline CDR1 reads SGHDT; CDR2 reads YYEEEE. V lost 3 bases to trimming and J lost 3 bases; unmatched junction nucleotides: 10. The data derive from a study of PD-1 blockade in classical Hodgkin lymphoma. Time point noted: cycle 4 day 1 (C4D1), after 6 weeks of nivolumab. No patient escaped relapse after autologous stem cell transplantation, and brentuximab vedotin exposure varied. Researchers report purifying CD4+ T cells from thawed PBMCs by magnetic negative selection. The study, taken as a whole, reports: What drove the repertoire differences, possibly disease activity or prior therapy, has not been defined. Before treatment, complete responders showed about the same diversity as newly diagnosed patients. Newly diagnosed patients were reported to start with lower TCR diversity than healthy donors. Any patient who commenced nivolumab under 1 year after ASCT was excluded.

Assay used: immunoSEQ multiplex PCR; TCRdb lists only in-frame clones, some missing. The sample has 9,500 to 13,000 clones, roughly 74% seen once. The receptor was isolated from a human donor with classical Hodgkin lymphoma. This material consisted of CD4+ T cells from blood, taken before the fourth cycle of nivolumab. This chain connects TRBV5-6 to TRBJ2-3, with 7 bases aligning to TRBD1. The CDR3 reads CASSSIDRVGTDTQYF. The CDR3 region has the DNA TGTGCCAGCAGCTCCATCGACAGGGTCGGTACAGATACGCAGTATTTT.